Below, 21 T cell receptor beta chains from the same sample are listed, as sequenced in a study of cytomegalovirus exposure and HLA in healthy donors. PCR amplification relied on 60 Vbeta primers (plus 13 Jbeta primers). Profiling relied on immunoSEQ multiplex PCR, and the TCRdb table lists in-frame clones only, not all of them. The data contain 55,000 to 70,000 clones, around 62% of them singletons. Sequenced sample: PBMCs. These receptors all come from a middle-aged man in good health and CMV-seropositive.

The chain has TRBV12-5 and TRBJ2-1, with a weak D call TRBD1 (6 bases). Germline V gene lookup returns CDR1 LGHNT and CDR2 FRNRAP. This CDR3 is built from 16 residues. V shed 4 bases and J shed 6 bases, with 19 bases lying between them. The CDR3 loop reads CASGWATGIVVNEQFF. As DNA, the CDR3 is TGTGCTAGTGGTTGGGCTACAGGGATAGTGGTCAATGAGCAGTTCTTC.

The chain carries TRBV2 and TRBJ2-3; D is possibly TRBD2 (7 bases). Germline V gene sequence: CDR1 SNHLY, CDR2 FYNNEI. This CDR3 spans 14 amino acids. V lost 6 bases and J lost 3, with 13 bases in between. The chain's CDR3 is CASSWEGVTDTQYF. CDR3 in DNA: TGTGCCAGCAGCTGGGAGGGGGTAACAGATACGCAGTATTTT.

The chain joins TRBV9 to TRBJ2-2; 11 bases are a match to TRBD1. Germline CDR1 and CDR2: SGDLS and YYNGEE. V trimming: 2 bases; J trimming: 6 bases; junction bases outside the gene matches: 6. CDR3 length: 16 residues. The CDR3 nucleotides are TGTGCCAGCAGCGTCCGGACAGGGGGCCCACCCGGGGAGCTGTTTTTT. Amino acids: CASSVRTGGPPGELFF.

J is TRBJ1-2 and V is TRBV10-3; no clear D. The CDR3 is made up of 14 amino acids. V lost 4 bases to trimming and J lost 7 bases, with 16 bases between them. The V gene's germline CDR1 is ENHRY and CDR2 SYGVKD. The CDR3: CAISASLQTPGYTF. CDR3 in DNA: TGTGCCATCAGTGCCAGCCTCCAGACTCCTGGCTACACCTTC.

This clone was seen a handful of times. The chain uses TRBV7-9 and TRBJ2-3, with TRBD1 matching 8 bases. Germline V gives CDR1 SEHNR, CDR2 FQNEAQ (reference sequence). CDR3 length equals 12 residues. V was pared by 1 base and J by 13 bases, with 4 bases of the junction left unmatched. DNA of the CDR3: TGTGCCAGCAGCTTAGGGACAGGGAACGAGTATTTT. It is translated as CASSLGTGNEYF.

The chain carries TRBV19 and TRBJ1-2, with D unresolved. The CDR3 sequence is 17 residues long. CDR1 is LNHDA, CDR2 SQIVND, per germline (reference sequence). With 3 bases removed from V and 0 bases from J, the gap between germline ends came to 17 bases. The CDR3 loop reads CASSMVLPILTNYGYTF. CDR3 nucleotides: TGTGCCAGTAGTATGGTTCTACCTATACTGACTAACTATGGCTACACCTTC.

The V and J genes are TRBV7-9 and TRBJ1-1; D possibly corresponds to TRBD1 (5 bases). CDR3 length: 13 residues. V dropped 6 bases and J dropped 5 bases, with 13 bases sitting between them. The germline V gene encodes CDR1 SEHNR and CDR2 FQNEAQ (reference sequence). CDR3 region: CASRPRVSTEAFF. DNA of the CDR3: TGTGCCAGCAGACCCAGGGTATCTACTGAAGCTTTCTTT.

This chain links TRBV6-1 with TRBJ1-1; 10 bases are a match to TRBD1. After removal of 5 bases from V and 10 bases from J, the junction contained 4 bases not matched to a gene. CDR1 is MNHNS, CDR2 SASEGT, per germline. The CDR3 length is 12 residues. CDR3 DNA sequence: TGTGCCAGCAGTATCGGGACAGGGGTAGCTTTCTTT. Its translation is CASSIGTGVAFF.

J is TRBJ1-2 and V is TRBV11-2; 8 bases fit TRBD1. The CDR3 runs 13 residues. V shed 5 bases, J shed 4 bases, and the junction held 3 bases outside the gene matches. Germline V lookup: CDR1 SGHAT, CDR2 FQNNGV. CDR3 region: CASSIDRGYGYTF. CDR3 in DNA: TGTGCCAGCAGCATTGACAGGGGCTATGGCTACACCTTC.

This chain uses TRBV5-4 with TRBJ1-4, with a weak D call TRBD1 (5 bases). The length of the CDR3 is 14 residues. CDR1 and CDR2 from the germline V gene are SGHNT and YYREEE (reference sequence). Trimming left V 4 bases short and J 7 bases short, with 14 bases between. CDR3 sequence (DNA): TGTGCCAGCAGCCGGCGCAGGGAGGGTGAAAAACTGTTTTTT. Its translation: CASSRRREGEKLFF.

The chain combines TRBV28 with TRBJ2-7; possible D gene TRBD2, 5 bases. This CDR3 spans 16 amino acids. CDR1 and CDR2 from the germline V gene are MDHEN and SYDVKM. Trimming shortened V by 5 bases and J by 4 bases, and 21 bases separated the two germline ends. CDR3 amino acids: CASSPPLRAYIYEQYF. CDR3 nucleotide sequence: TGTGCCAGCAGTCCGCCTTTGCGGGCATATATATACGAGCAGTACTTC.

Remarks on this clone: In the same sample, other DNA sequences code for this CDR3. The rearrangement links TRBV5-4 to TRBJ1-2; 7 bases align to TRBD1. Germline V gives CDR1 SGHNT, CDR2 YYREEE (reference sequence). CDR3 size: 13 residues. V was clipped by 3 bases and J by 4 bases; unmatched bases: 3. The CDR3 DNA follows: TGTGCCAGCAGCTCAGGGGGAGGCTATGGCTACACCTTC. This codes for CASSSGGGYGYTF.

The chain combines TRBV6-6 with TRBJ1-2; 12 bases are a match to TRBD1. With V trimmed by 6 bases and J by 8 bases, 7 bases remained unmatched. The CDR3 is made up of 14 amino acids. Germline V gene data show CDR1 as MNHNY and CDR2 as SVGAGI (reference sequence). The CDR3 reads CASRQGQGAIGYTF. The CDR3, as DNA: TGTGCCAGCAGACAGGGACAGGGGGCGATAGGCTACACCTTC.

The rearrangement links TRBV13 to TRBJ1-3; unclear D gene. Germline V gene data show CDR1 as PRHDT and CDR2 as FYEKMQ (reference sequence). V dropped 0 bases and J dropped 2 bases, with 5 bases sitting between them. The CDR3 runs to 14 residues. CDR3 loop: CASSLGETGNTIYF. The CDR3 DNA reads TGTGCCAGCAGCTTAGGGGAGACTGGAAACACCATATATTTT.

The rearrangement uses TRBV4-1 and TRBJ1-6; no clear D. The CDR3 totals 12 residues. CDR1 MGHRA and CDR2 YSYEKL come from the germline V gene. The V end lost 8 bases, the J end lost 7 bases, and 9 bases lay between the germline ends. The CDR3 spells CASSTDNSPLHF. In nucleotides, the CDR3 is TGCGCCAGCTCGACTGACAATTCACCCCTCCACTTT.

This chain links TRBV4-2 with TRBJ2-1; 9 positions match TRBD2. V trimming: 1 base; J trimming: 8 bases; junction bases outside the gene matches: 6. Germline loops: CDR1 LGHNA, CDR2 YNFKEQ. There are 15 residues in the CDR3. In DNA form, the CDR3 reads TGTGCCAGCAGCCAAGTTGGCGGGGGGGGCGATGAGCAGTTCTTC. It specifies CASSQVGGGGDEQFF.

The V and J genes are TRBV19 and TRBJ1-5; D gene ambiguous. Germline CDR1 LNHDA, CDR2 SQIVND (reference sequence). The CDR3 covers 15 residues. Deletions cut 3 bases from V and 2 bases from J, with 11 bases between. The CDR3 DNA sequence: TGTGCCAGTAGTATTAACACCTTGGGCAATCAGCCCCAGCATTTT. This codes for CASSINTLGNQPQHF.

This clone was seen only once. The chain joins TRBV6-5 to TRBJ2-3; D remains ambiguous. Trimming cost V 6 bases and J 7 bases, with 5 bases left between them. Per germline, CDR1 MNHEY and CDR2 SVGAGI. This CDR3 spans 10 amino acids. Here the CDR3 DNA reads TGTGCCAGCAGCGCTAATACGCAGTATTTT. The encoded protein is CASSANTQYF.

The rearrangement uses TRBV5-1 and TRBJ1-1; D possibly corresponds to TRBD1 (5 bases). This CDR3 is 16 amino acids long. Per germline, CDR1 SGHRS and CDR2 YFSETQ. V dropped 2 bases and J dropped 0 bases, with 14 bases sitting between them. In DNA, the CDR3 is TGCGCCAGCAGCTTACAAGGGGCTAATATGAACACTGAAGCTTTCTTT. Protein product: CASSLQGANMNTEAFF.

The chain has TRBV6-5 and TRBJ2-5; 8 bases match TRBD1. This CDR3 spans 14 amino acids. The V and J ends lost 4 bases and 5 bases, in that order; junction bases with no gene match: 6. Germline V gene data show CDR1 as MNHEY and CDR2 as SVGAGI. The CDR3 loop reads CASSSDRGHETQYF. The CDR3 DNA sequence: TGTGCCAGCAGTTCCGACAGGGGCCACGAGACCCAGTACTTC.

The V gene is TRBV5-4, the J gene TRBJ2-5, with TRBD2 matching 12 bases. The ends lost 6 bases at V and 2 bases at J; junction bases unmatched: 14. This CDR3 is 18 amino acids long. Germline V gene sequence: CDR1 SGHNT, CDR2 YYREEE (reference sequence). In DNA form, the CDR3 reads TGTGCCAGCACTTCTGCGGCTAGCGGGGGGGTTGGGCAAGAGACCCAGTACTTC. This encodes CASTSAASGGVGQETQYF. Together with reference TRBV5-4 and TRBJ2-5, the CDR3 gives the full variable domain: ETGVTQSPTHLIKTRGQQVTLRCSSQSGHNTVSWYQQALGQGPQFIFQYYREEENGRGNFPPRFSGLQFPNYSSELNVNALELDDSALYLCASTSAASGGVGQETQYFGPGTRLLVL.